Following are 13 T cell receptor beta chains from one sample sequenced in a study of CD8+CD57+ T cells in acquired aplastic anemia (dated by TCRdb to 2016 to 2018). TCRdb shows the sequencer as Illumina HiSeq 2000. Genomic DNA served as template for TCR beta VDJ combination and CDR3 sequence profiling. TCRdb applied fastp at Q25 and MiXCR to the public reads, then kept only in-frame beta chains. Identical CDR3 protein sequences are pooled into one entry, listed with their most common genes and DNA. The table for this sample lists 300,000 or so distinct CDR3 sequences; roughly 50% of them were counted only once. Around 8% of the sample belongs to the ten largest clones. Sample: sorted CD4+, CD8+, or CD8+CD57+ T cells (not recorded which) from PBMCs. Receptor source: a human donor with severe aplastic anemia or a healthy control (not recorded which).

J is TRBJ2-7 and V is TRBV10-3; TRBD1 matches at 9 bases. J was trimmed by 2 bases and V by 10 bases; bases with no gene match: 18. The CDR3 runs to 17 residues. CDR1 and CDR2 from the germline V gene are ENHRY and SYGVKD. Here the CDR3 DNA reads TGTGCCACCGGAACGAGGTTGGGACAGGGCTCAACCTACGAGCAGTACTTC. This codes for CATGTRLGQGSTYEQYF.

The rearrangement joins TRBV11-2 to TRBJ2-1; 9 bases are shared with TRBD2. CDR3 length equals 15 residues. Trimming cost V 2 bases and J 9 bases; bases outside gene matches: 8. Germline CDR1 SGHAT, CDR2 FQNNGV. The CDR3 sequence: CASSLLLAGLSEQFF. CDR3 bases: TGTGCCAGCAGCTTACTCCTAGCGGGATTGAGTGAGCAGTTCTTC.

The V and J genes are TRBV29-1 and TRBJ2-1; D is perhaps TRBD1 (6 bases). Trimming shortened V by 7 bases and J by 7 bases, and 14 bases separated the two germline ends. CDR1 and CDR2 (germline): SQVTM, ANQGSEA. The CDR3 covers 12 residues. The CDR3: CSAAWGQNEQFF. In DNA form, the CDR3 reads TGCAGCGCCGCCTGGGGGCAGAATGAGCAGTTCTTC.

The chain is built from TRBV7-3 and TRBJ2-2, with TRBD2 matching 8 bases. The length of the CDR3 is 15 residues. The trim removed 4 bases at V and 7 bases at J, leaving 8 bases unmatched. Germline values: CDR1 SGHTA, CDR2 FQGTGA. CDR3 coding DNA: TGTGCCAGCAGCTCCGTGGGACTAGGTGGCGGGGAGCTGTTTTTT. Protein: CASSSVGLGGGELFF.

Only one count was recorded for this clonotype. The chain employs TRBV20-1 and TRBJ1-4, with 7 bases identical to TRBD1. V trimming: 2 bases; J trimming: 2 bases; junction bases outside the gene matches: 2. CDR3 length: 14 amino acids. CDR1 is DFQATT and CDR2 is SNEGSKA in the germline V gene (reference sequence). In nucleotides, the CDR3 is TGCAGTGCTAGAACAGGGGCCACTAATGAAAAACTGTTTTTT. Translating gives CSARTGATNEKLFF.

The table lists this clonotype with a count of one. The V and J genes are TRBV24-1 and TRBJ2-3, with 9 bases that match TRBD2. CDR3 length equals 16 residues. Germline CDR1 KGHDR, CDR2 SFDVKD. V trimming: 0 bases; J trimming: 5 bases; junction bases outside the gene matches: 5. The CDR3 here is CATSDLQGGGGDTQYF. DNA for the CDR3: TGTGCCACCAGTGATTTGCAGGGCGGGGGGGGAGATACGCAGTATTTT.

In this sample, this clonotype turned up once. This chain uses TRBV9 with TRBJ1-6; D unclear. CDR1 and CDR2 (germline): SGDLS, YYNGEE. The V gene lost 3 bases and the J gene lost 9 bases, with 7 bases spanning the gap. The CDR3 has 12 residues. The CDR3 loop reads CASSAPGSPLHF. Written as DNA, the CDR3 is TGTGCCAGCAGCGCCCCGGGTTCACCCCTCCACTTT.

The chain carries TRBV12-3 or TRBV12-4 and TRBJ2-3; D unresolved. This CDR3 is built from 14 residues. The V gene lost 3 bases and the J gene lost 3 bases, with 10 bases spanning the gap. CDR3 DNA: TGTGCCAGCAGTTTGTCAGGTGAAACAGATACGCAGTATTTT. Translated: CASSLSGETDTQYF.

The CDR3 region is CASSEEASREAFF. The CDR3 DNA follows: TGTGCCAGCAGTGAAGAGGCCTCTCGGGAAGCTTTCTTT. V gene TRBV6-1 combines with J gene TRBJ1-1; no reliable D call. Trimming pared 1 base from V and 8 bases from J, leaving 11 bases between. The germline V gene encodes CDR1 MNHNS and CDR2 SASEGT. CDR3 length equals 13 residues.

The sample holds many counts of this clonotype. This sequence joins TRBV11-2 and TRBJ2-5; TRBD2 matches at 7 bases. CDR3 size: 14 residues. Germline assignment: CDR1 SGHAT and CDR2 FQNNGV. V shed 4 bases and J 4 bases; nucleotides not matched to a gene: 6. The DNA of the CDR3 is TGTGCCAGCAGCTCCGGGACGGGAGGAGAGACCCAGTACTTC. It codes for CASSSGTGGETQYF.

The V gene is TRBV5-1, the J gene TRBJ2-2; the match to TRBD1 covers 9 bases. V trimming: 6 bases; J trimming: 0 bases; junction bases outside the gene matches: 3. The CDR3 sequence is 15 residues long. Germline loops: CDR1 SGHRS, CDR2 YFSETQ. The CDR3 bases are TGCGCCAGCACGAGGACAGGGGCGAACACCGGGGAGCTGTTTTTT. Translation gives CASTRTGANTGELFF.

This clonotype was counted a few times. The CDR3 here is CASSPEQGGNQPQHF. In DNA, the CDR3 is TGTGCCAGCTCACCGGAGCAGGGTGGCAATCAGCCCCAGCATTTT. V usage is TRBV18 and J usage is TRBJ1-5; a weak D match, TRBD1 (5 bases). The CDR3 has 15 amino acids. V was shortened by 3 bases and J by 2 bases, with 11 bases between the two germline ends. Per the germline V gene, CDR1 is KGHSH and CDR2 is LQKENI.

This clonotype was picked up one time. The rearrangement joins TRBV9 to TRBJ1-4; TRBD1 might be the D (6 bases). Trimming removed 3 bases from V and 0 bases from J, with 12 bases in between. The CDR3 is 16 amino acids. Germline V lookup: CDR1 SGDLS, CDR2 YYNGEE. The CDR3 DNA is TGTGCCAGCAGCGCCGGGGGACAATCAACTAATGAAAAACTGTTTTTT. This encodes CASSAGGQSTNEKLFF.